This TCR beta chain comes out of a study of blood T cell repertoires in COVID-19 (dated by TCRdb to about 2020). Concerning the study at large: The collaborator samples originated in the United States, Italy and Spain and spanned the acute and convalescent phases of COVID-19. The prospective study material was composed of cDNA or gDNA derived from T cells, B-cell-depleted T cells, or PBMCs. Subjects who had been exposed to COVID-19, were actively infected with it, or had recovered from it provided the deeply sampled blood TCRbeta repertoires that made up the dataset. The repertoires were released in a freely available public database intended as a resource for research on the immune response to SARS-CoV-2. Samples came from the ongoing ImmuneRACE study (first 160 participants) plus 1,254 subjects from 6 global collaborators. A de-identified subject ID, COVID-19 status, age in years and sex were almost always included in the sample metadata. HLA class I and class II types, where available, came from metadata supplied by the sample provider rather than from assay-based typing. Overall study results and their limits: How much clinical and demographic metadata was included differed by source and by participant, and the metadata was provided uncurated.

TCRbeta CDR3 regions were amplified from genomic DNA by means of the immunoSEQ Assay, a bias-controlled multiplex PCR. Per the source publication's procedure: Nucleated cell counts per sample were estimated from amplification of reference gene primers within the assay. Sequence reads were collapsed and filtered to measure the absolute abundance of every unique TCRbeta CDR3 rearrangement. For each sample, productive Simpson clonality was calculated as the square root of Simpson's diversity index across productive rearrangements. What TCRdb holds here is the immuneACCESS table cut down to in-frame rearrangements. Part of the clones is not present; checked against another copy, under half of the missing clones reflect an unresolved V gene, and the others are unexplained. The DNA was the basis for D and trimming; V, J and clone size are from that table. The sample data list roughly 190,000 clones, and roughly four fifths of these were observed just once. Of the sample, under 7.5% falls within the top ten clones.

Whole blood was collected in K2EDTA tubes by collaborating institutions according to the institutions' own protocols. For TCRbeta analysis, collaborator samples were shipped as frozen whole blood, as isolated PBMCs, or as DNA extracted from either sample type. Via the germline V gene, CDR1 is MNHEY and CDR2 SVGAGI. V ends up 8 bases short and J 5 bases short, with an unmatched junction base count of 8. The CDR3 measures 14 amino acids from cysteine to phenylalanine. Of all the DNA, just the CDR3 is kept, 42 bases in frame from base 1. Comment on this clone: Its recognized antigen is unknown. The input lacks base qualities; no much larger clone sits a single base away.

Material for sequencing was peripheral blood. This clonotype was sampled from a woman aged 40 to 50 with acute or convalescent COVID-19. This sequence uses TRBV6-5 and TRBJ2-2, and 7 junctional nucleotides match TRBD2. The bases are TGTGCCAGCCACCTAGCGGCTGAAACCGGGGAGCTGTTTTTT. Its translation reads: CASHLAAETGELFF.